Each of the 19 T cell receptor beta chains below was sequenced from the same sample in a study of CD8+ T cells in alopecia areata. Extraction and reverse transcription of RNA yielded cDNA as the sequencing template. Libraries were prepared by immunoSEQ multiplex PCR; TCRdb keeps only in-frame clonotypes and omits some of them. There are 120,000 or so clones in the sample; approximately 59% occur only once, and nearly 30% lies in the top ten. Treatment of the sample: oral pan-JAK inhibitor, 5-10 mg twice daily. The source was CD8+ T cells sorted from blood, collected at week 4, from a patient treated with tofacitinib. The receptors come from a human donor with alopecia areata.

This chain joins TRBV5-1 and TRBJ2-7, with 10 bases matching TRBD1. This CDR3 has 14 residues. CDR1 and CDR2 from the germline V gene are SGHRS and YFSETQ. V dropped 4 bases and J dropped 4; count of bases not matched to a gene: 5. CDR3 DNA: TGCGCCAGCAGCCCGGAGGGACAGGGGTACGAGCAGTACTTC. Residues: CASSPEGQGYEQYF.

The J gene is TRBJ1-2, the V gene TRBV30; tentative D call: TRBD1 (5 bases). This CDR3 spans 14 amino acids. V was pared by 2 bases and J by 9 bases, with 19 bases between. Germline V lookup: CDR1 GTSNPN, CDR2 SVGIG (reference sequence). The CDR3 loop is CAWSPDSLPASYTF. CDR3 sequence (DNA): TGTGCCTGGAGTCCAGACAGCCTCCCTGCCAGCTACACCTTC.

This clone was found a few times. The chain couples TRBV7-9 to TRBJ2-2, with D possibly matching TRBD2 (6 bases). CDR1 and CDR2 (germline): SEHNR, FQNEAQ (reference sequence). CDR3 length: 17 residues. Trimming cost V 3 bases and J 2 bases, with 16 bases left between them. The CDR3 region is CASSLPFGGANTGELFF. Written as DNA, the CDR3 is TGTGCCAGCAGCTTGCCCTTCGGCGGGGCAAACACCGGGGAGCTGTTTTTT.

This clone was seen only once. The J gene is TRBJ2-4, the V gene TRBV2; no definite D call. Per germline, CDR1 SNHLY and CDR2 FYNNEI. The CDR3 is 14 residues long. V was trimmed by 3 bases and J by 0 bases, leaving 6 bases between them. The DNA of the CDR3 is TGTGCCAGCAGTGAGCAGCTAGCCAAAAACATTCAGTACTTC. Translated, it gives CASSEQLAKNIQYF. Full variable domain (missing parts from reference TRBV2 and TRBJ2-4): EPEVTQTPSHQVTQMGQEVILRCVPISNHLYFYWYRQILGQKVEFLVSFYNNEISEKSEIFDDQFSVERPDGSNFTLKIRSTKLEDSAMYFCASSEQLAKNIQYFGAGTRLSVL.

This clone showed up just a few times. The chain combines TRBV30 with TRBJ1-6; 8 bases line up with TRBD1. The CDR3 extends over 13 amino acids. Trimming at V came to 3 bases and at J to 6 bases, leaving 1 base not matched to a gene. Looked up from germline, CDR1 is GTSNPN and CDR2 is SVGIG (reference sequence). CDR3 bases: TGTGCCTGGAGGGACAGGGTTAATTCACCCCTCCACTTT. Translation gives CAWRDRVNSPLHF.

The chain combines TRBV5-1 with TRBJ2-5, with 8 bases matching TRBD2. Germline CDR1 SGHRS, CDR2 YFSETQ. The length of the CDR3 is 15 residues. V shed 4 bases, J shed 5 bases, and the junction held 10 bases outside the gene matches. CDR3 DNA: TGCGCCAGCAGCCTCGCGGGGGGCGTGGGGGAGACCCAGTACTTC. Translated: CASSLAGGVGETQYF.

The chain recombines TRBV27 with TRBJ1-2, with TRBD1 as a possible D gene (6 bases). The CDR3 extends over 14 amino acids. V was pared by 3 bases and J by 4 bases, with 12 bases between. Germline V gene data show CDR1 as MNHEY and CDR2 as SMNVEV (reference sequence). The CDR3 DNA reads TGTGCCAGCAGTTTTCGGGGGGCCACCTATGGCTACACCTTC. It specifies CASSFRGATYGYTF.

This clone was picked up one time. Additional DNA sequences in this sample encode the identical CDR3. CDR3: CSVGTGSYEQYF. CDR3 nucleotides: TGCAGCGTTGGGACAGGCTCCTACGAGCAGTACTTC. This chain connects TRBV29-1 to TRBJ2-7, with TRBD1 matching over 7 bases. Germline CDR1 SQVTM, CDR2 ANQGSEA. V dropped 4 bases and J dropped 0; count of bases not matched to a gene: 0. The CDR3 is 12 residues long.

This clone was seen a handful of times. This chain joins TRBV30 and TRBJ1-1; perhaps TRBD1 as D (5 bases). The germline CDR1 and CDR2 sequences are GTSNPN and SVGIG (reference sequence). The CDR3 loop spans 15 amino acids. Trimming shortened V by 0 bases and J by 1 base, and 12 bases separated the two germline ends. The DNA for the CDR3 is TGTGCCTGGAGTGTGACCTCTGACAGGAACACTGAAGCTTTCTTT. Its protein is CAWSVTSDRNTEAFF. The variable domain in full, with the rest retrieved from reference TRBV30 and TRBJ1-1, is SQTIHQWPATLVQPVGSPLSLECTVEGTSNPNLYWYRQAAGRGLQLLFYSVGIGQISSEVPQNLSASRPQDRQFILSSKKLLLSDSGFYLCAWSVTSDRNTEAFFGQGTRLTVV.

This chain links TRBV25-1 with TRBJ1-6; D is ambiguous. Germline loops: CDR1 MGHDK, CDR2 SYGVNS. The CDR3 runs to 13 residues. V gave up 7 bases and J gave up 4 bases, with 8 bases separating them. CDR3 in amino acids: CASTSGYNSPLHF. Here the CDR3 DNA reads TGTGCCAGCACATCGGGTTATAATTCACCCCTCCACTTT.

This clone occurred a few times. This chain joins TRBV9 and TRBJ2-7, with D unclear. CDR1 is SGDLS, CDR2 YYNGEE, per germline. V lost 0 bases, J lost 3 bases, and 7 bases lay in between. The CDR3 runs to 13 residues. The DNA for the CDR3 is TGTGCCAGCAGCGTAGAGAGCAGCTACGAGCAGTACTTC. Translating gives CASSVESSYEQYF.

The rearrangement uses TRBV30 and TRBJ2-1, with D possibly being TRBD2 (7 bases). Trimming removed 7 bases from V and 1 base from J, with 11 bases in between. Germline V gene lookup returns CDR1 GTSNPN and CDR2 SVGIG (reference sequence). This CDR3 region has 13 residues. The CDR3 here is CASRGGSYNEQFF. Written as DNA, the CDR3 is TGTGCCTCGAGGGGGGGGTCCTACAATGAGCAGTTCTTC.

The chain combines TRBV23-1 with TRBJ2-3; D is unresolved. Being an ORF, TRBV23-1 has a function that is uncertain. The CDR3 is 13 amino acids. V lost 0 bases and J 7 bases, leaving 8 bases between the germline ends. CDR3 protein: CASSQSNLYTQYF. The CDR3 coding sequence is TGCGCCAGCAGTCAATCGAACCTATATACGCAGTATTTT.

This clone was observed a few times. The chain recombines TRBV9 with TRBJ1-2; D possibly corresponds to TRBD1 (6 bases). Germline CDR1 SGDLS, CDR2 YYNGEE. Trimming removed 0 bases from V and 4 bases from J, with 16 bases in between. CDR3 length equals 16 residues. As DNA, the CDR3 is TGTGCCAGCAGCGTAGCACCGGACAGTTCGTCCTATGGCTACACCTTC. This codes for CASSVAPDSSSYGYTF.

The chain recombines TRBV30 with TRBJ1-5, with TRBD1 matching over 8 bases. V lost 2 bases to trimming and J lost 8 bases; unmatched junction nucleotides: 8. Germline V gives CDR1 GTSNPN, CDR2 SVGIG (reference sequence). The CDR3 has 14 amino acids. This CDR3 is CAWSTRTGLKPQHF. The DNA of the CDR3 is TGTGCCTGGAGTACACGGACAGGGCTTAAGCCCCAGCATTTT.

The J gene is TRBJ1-2, the V gene TRBV30, with D possibly being TRBD1 (5 bases). V lost 3 bases, J lost 5 bases, and 13 bases lay in between. In germline, CDR1 is GTSNPN, CDR2 SVGIG (reference sequence). The length of the CDR3 is 13 residues. CDR3 protein: CAWRDTGAYGYTF. In DNA form, the CDR3 reads TGTGCCTGGAGAGACACAGGCGCTTATGGCTACACCTTC.

This clone turned up a few times. The J gene is TRBJ2-5, the V gene TRBV6-5, with a weak D call TRBD1 (5 bases). This CDR3 region has 15 residues. Trimming took off 2 bases at V and 5 bases at J, with 15 bases between the two ends. CDR1 is MNHEY and CDR2 is SVGAGI in the germline V gene. The CDR3 DNA reads TGTGCCAGCAGTTACACCCAGGGCGTGGGGGAGACCCAGTACTTC. It codes for CASSYTQGVGETQYF.

The chain couples TRBV27 to TRBJ2-5, with TRBD1 matching over 12 bases. The CDR3 runs 18 residues. V lost 2 bases and J lost 4; bases outside the gene matches: 11. Germline V gene sequence: CDR1 MNHEY, CDR2 SMNVEV (reference sequence). In DNA form, the CDR3 reads TGTGCCAGCAGTTTAGGTCCTCTAGGGACAGGGGGCAGAGAGACCCAGTACTTC. This sequence encodes CASSLGPLGTGGRETQYF.

V is TRBV29-1 and J is TRBJ2-5; 9 bases match TRBD2. Trimming removed 8 bases from V and 3 bases from J; junction bases left unmatched: 7. The CDR3 spans 13 residues. Germline V lookup: CDR1 SQVTM, CDR2 ANQGSEA. CDR3 coding DNA: TGCAGCTGTAGCGGGGGACCCAAAGAGACCCAGTACTTC. This gives the protein CSCSGGPKETQYF.